This T cell receptor beta chain is from a study of T cell changes during pregnancy in multiple sclerosis. The CDR3 totals 13 residues. The V gene's germline CDR1 is MNHNS and CDR2 SASEGT. The V and J ends lost 5 bases and 4 bases respectively, with 11 bases between them. The protocol was immunoSEQ multiplex PCR, while the TCRdb copy is restricted to in-frame clones and leaves out a portion. The table lists 50,000 to 75,000 clones, roughly 90% of them singletons. The sample in question was peripheral blood, obtained in the first trimester of pregnancy. The chain recombines TRBV6-1 with TRBJ2-5, with D perhaps TRBD1 (6 bases). The clonotype comes from a female donor in good health, enrolled as a control in a pregnancy study. The DNA for the CDR3 is TGTGCCAGCAGTCTTCCACAGGGAGAGACCCAGTACTTC. Translation: CASSLPQGETQYF.